The 10 T cell receptor beta chains in this list originate from one sample, sequenced in a study of blood T cell repertoires in COVID-19. Here immunoSEQ multiplex PCR was the method, and the copy in TCRdb shows in-frame clones only, minus some. The sample has approximately 230,000 clones; 88% are singletons. Input material: peripheral blood. The receptor set was obtained from a woman aged 25-40 years with COVID-19, enrolled during active disease.

For this clone: Sequence at one end of the junction differs from germline and may be a read error. The V call is TRBV29-1, the J call TRBJ2-5; a weak D match, TRBD2 (5 bases). There are 15 residues in the CDR3. Germline V gene data show CDR1 as SQVTM and CDR2 as ANQGSEA. This chain's CDR3 is CSVEPKRRHQETQYF. Here the CDR3 DNA reads TGCAGCGTTGAGCCGAAGCGGAGACACCAAGAAACCCAGTACTTC.

This clone is a singleton in its sample. This chain joins TRBV28 and TRBJ1-2; D unclear. The CDR3 is 15 residues long. Germline lookup yields CDR1 MDHEN and CDR2 SYDVKM. Between the trimmed V and J ends, which lost 6 bases and 0 bases, there was a span of 14 bases. CDR3 loop: CASSPSGLANYGYTF. In DNA, the CDR3 is TGTGCCAGCAGCCCGTCCGGGTTGGCTAACTATGGCTACACCTTC.

On this clone itself: At one of its ends the junction is not consistent with the germline gene, which may arise from a read error. V and J are TRBV18 and TRBJ1-3, with 9 bases lining up with TRBD1. Germline CDR1 reads KGHSH; CDR2 reads LQKENI. The CDR3 runs to 17 residues. In DNA form, the CDR3 reads TGTGCCAGCTCGCCACCCGGGACAGGGATCTCTGGAAACACCATATATTTT. It yields the protein CASSPPGTGISGNTIYF. Complete variable domain (other parts from reference TRBV18 and TRBJ1-3): NAGVMQNPRHLVRRRGQEARLRCSPMKGHSHVYWYRQLPEEGLKFMVYLQKENIIDESGMPKERFSAEFPKEGPSILRIQQVVRGDSAAYFCASSPPGTGISGNTIYFGEGSWLTVV.

The chain has TRBV30 and TRBJ2-4; 8 nucleotides agree with TRBD2. The CDR3 loop spans 15 amino acids. V shed 1 base and J 2 bases; nucleotides not matched to a gene: 4. Germline-derived CDR1 and CDR2 are GTSNPN and SVGIG (reference sequence). For the CDR3, the DNA is TGTGCCTGGAGTGAGGGACTAGGTTCCAAAAACATTCAGTACTTC. It codes for CAWSEGLGSKNIQYF.

This rearrangement joins TRBV13 to TRBJ1-3; possible D gene TRBD1, 6 bases. The germline V gene encodes CDR1 PRHDT and CDR2 FYEKMQ (reference sequence). This CDR3 spans 14 amino acids. The germline V and J ends were trimmed by 3 bases and 4 bases, with 10 bases remaining between them. Here the CDR3 DNA reads TGTGCCAGCAGCTTGGGGACACACGGAAACACCATATATTTT. Its translation is CASSLGTHGNTIYF.

The rearrangement links TRBV10-1 to TRBJ2-3; 8 nucleotides match TRBD2. Trimming removed 4 bases from V and 3 bases from J; junction bases left unmatched: 12. Germline V lookup: CDR1 WNHNN, CDR2 SYGVQD (reference sequence). The CDR3 runs 17 residues. The CDR3 spells CASSGTARGGRTDTQYF. CDR3 in DNA: TGCGCCAGCAGTGGGACCGCCCGGGGGGGGCGGACAGATACGCAGTATTTT.

The chain carries TRBV15 and TRBJ2-5, with 8 bases identical to TRBD2. CDR1 and CDR2 from the germline V gene are LNHNV and YYDKDF (reference sequence). The V segment lost 0 bases and the J segment 4 bases; nucleotides outside the gene matches: 4. The CDR3 extends over 15 amino acids. This chain's CDR3 is CATSRDRSGGETQYF. In nucleotides, the CDR3 is TGTGCCACCAGCAGAGATCGAAGCGGGGGAGAGACCCAGTACTTC.

This rearrangement joins TRBV11-2 to TRBJ1-2, with a possible D match to TRBD1 (6 bases). CDR1 and CDR2 from the germline V gene are SGHAT and FQNNGV. The CDR3 length is 14 residues. V lost 5 bases and J lost 4, with 14 bases in between. CDR3 sequence (DNA): TGTGCCAGCAGCCCCCTAGAAGGGGGCTATGGCTACACCTTC. Its protein product is CASSPLEGGYGYTF.

The chain joins TRBV6-2 or TRBV6-3 to TRBJ1-2, with a tentative D call TRBD1 (6 bases). Trimming left V 6 bases short and J 6 bases short, with 14 bases between. Germline lookup yields CDR1 MNHEY and CDR2 SVGEGT. The CDR3 is 13 residues long. The CDR3: CASSRTVGNGYTF. CDR3 DNA: TGTGCCAGCAGCCGGACAGTGGGGAATGGCTACACCTTC.

V and J are TRBV6-6 and TRBJ1-6; D possibly corresponds to TRBD1 (6 bases). The CDR3 is made up of 16 amino acids. Per the germline V gene, CDR1 is MNHNY and CDR2 is SVGAGI (reference sequence). V shed 2 bases and J shed 7 bases, with 15 bases lying between them. The CDR3 is CASSYPDVQGNSPLHF. The DNA for the CDR3 is TGTGCCAGCAGTTACCCGGACGTACAGGGAAATTCACCCCTCCACTTT.